Presented here are 27 T cell receptor beta chains from one specimen sequenced in a study of cytomegalovirus exposure and HLA in healthy donors. The protocol was immunoSEQ multiplex PCR, while the TCRdb copy is restricted to in-frame clones and leaves out a portion. The sample shows 200,000 or so clones, roughly 80% of them seen only once. The sample consisted of PBMCs. The receptors were sampled from a woman aged 18-30 years in good health and CMV-seronegative.

This chain joins TRBV18 and TRBJ1-2; D might be TRBD1 (5 bases). The CDR3 is 14 residues long. V gave up 2 bases and J gave up 2 bases, with 9 bases separating them. The germline V gene encodes CDR1 KGHSH and CDR2 LQKENI. In DNA, the CDR3 is TGTGCCAGCTCACCAATTCCAGGGAACTATGGCTACACCTTC. This gives the protein CASSPIPGNYGYTF. Supplemented by reference TRBV18 and TRBJ1-2, the full variable domain reads NAGVMQNPRHLVRRRGQEARLRCSPMKGHSHVYWYRQLPEEGLKFMVYLQKENIIDESGMPKERFSAEFPKEGPSILRIQQVVRGDSAAYFCASSPIPGNYGYTFGSGTRLTVV.

The V call is TRBV7-9, the J call TRBJ2-7; D ambiguous. CDR3 size: 12 residues. Per germline, CDR1 SEHNR and CDR2 FQNEAQ (reference sequence). The V gene lost 5 bases and the J gene lost 0 bases, with 5 bases spanning the gap. The CDR3 DNA reads as TGTGCCAGCAGCGGGGACTCCTACGAGCAGTACTTC. Amino acids: CASSGDSYEQYF.

About this clone: One end of the junction is discordant with germline, which a read error may explain. The DNA of the CDR3 is TGTGCTAGCAGCTCAAACCCAGAGATGGAGACCCAGTACTTC. Protein product: CASSSNPEMETQYF. This chain joins TRBV7-7 and TRBJ2-5, with D uncertain. The CDR3 has 14 amino acids. Germline V gives CDR1 SSHAT, CDR2 FNYEAQ (reference sequence).

The rearrangement uses TRBV5-4 and TRBJ2-1; D gene ambiguous. The germline V gene encodes CDR1 SGHNT and CDR2 YYREEE (reference sequence). This CDR3 comprises 12 residues. V shed 0 bases and J shed 7 bases, with 5 bases lying between them. The CDR3 is CASSLARNEQFF. CDR3 bases: TGTGCCAGCAGCTTGGCTCGTAATGAGCAGTTCTTC. The whole variable domain, remainder taken from reference TRBV5-4 and TRBJ2-1, is ETGVTQSPTHLIKTRGQQVTLRCSSQSGHNTVSWYQQALGQGPQFIFQYYREEENGRGNFPPRFSGLQFPNYSSELNVNALELDDSALYLCASSLARNEQFFGPGTRLTVL.

The chain recombines TRBV7-3 with TRBJ2-1; perhaps TRBD1 as D (5 bases). V lost 5 bases and J 10 bases, leaving 15 bases between the germline ends. The CDR3 contains 13 residues. The germline gives CDR1 SGHTA, CDR2 FQGTGA. The CDR3 bases are TGTGCCAGCAGCCCACGGACACCTTCAGAGCAGTTCTTC. The encoded protein is CASSPRTPSEQFF.

The V gene is TRBV5-1, the J gene TRBJ2-3; TRBD1 might be the D (5 bases). Germline assignment: CDR1 SGHRS and CDR2 YFSETQ. V was trimmed by 1 base and J by 0 bases, leaving 9 bases between them. The CDR3 is 15 amino acids. This chain's CDR3 is CASSLTGHSTDTQYF. Here the CDR3 DNA reads TGCGCCAGCAGCTTGACCGGACATAGCACAGATACGCAGTATTTT.

This clone appeared a few times. V usage is TRBV4-1 and J usage is TRBJ1-5, with 7 bases lining up with TRBD1. The CDR3 is made up of 16 amino acids. Germline values: CDR1 MGHRA, CDR2 YSYEKL. The ends lost 3 bases at V and 4 bases at J; junction bases unmatched: 9. The CDR3 sequence is CASSQDPGQRNQPQHF. The CDR3 DNA sequence: TGCGCCAGCAGCCAGGACCCGGGACAGCGGAATCAGCCCCAGCATTTT.

The chain uses TRBV7-9 and TRBJ2-1, with D possibly TRBD1 on 5 matching bases. The CDR3 covers 14 residues. V lost 1 base to trimming and J lost 6 bases, with 10 bases between them. Germline loops: CDR1 SEHNR, CDR2 FQNEAQ (reference sequence). The CDR3 spells CASSLESQGNEQFF. The CDR3 nucleotides read TGTGCCAGCAGCTTAGAATCCCAGGGCAATGAGCAGTTCTTC.

The V and J genes are TRBV29-1 and TRBJ2-7, with D possibly matching TRBD2 (5 bases). This CDR3 comprises 12 residues. Trimming removed 6 bases from V and 3 bases from J, with 12 bases in between. From germline, CDR1 is SQVTM and CDR2 ANQGSEA. The CDR3 DNA reads TGCAGCGTGAGTACTAGACACTACGAGCAGTACTTC. It encodes CSVSTRHYEQYF.

The genes are TRBV27 and TRBJ2-2; the D gene could be TRBD1 or TRBD2 (5 bases each). Germline V gene lookup returns CDR1 MNHEY and CDR2 SMNVEV (reference sequence). The ends were cut back, 5 bases at V and 7 bases at J, with 20 bases in the middle. The length of the CDR3 is 16 residues. CDR3 coding DNA: TGTGCCAGCAGTCCGCCGGGACCCCCAAAGGGCGGGGAGCTGTTTTTT. The encoded protein is CASSPPGPPKGGELFF.

The rearrangement links TRBV6-1 to TRBJ1-4; perhaps TRBD1 as D (6 bases). Per the germline V gene, CDR1 is MNHNS and CDR2 is SASEGT. V was shortened by 3 bases and J by 8 bases, with 16 bases between the two germline ends. The CDR3 runs 15 residues. This CDR3 is CASSEASGGREKLFF. CDR3 in DNA: TGTGCCAGCAGTGAGGCATCTGGGGGGCGGGAAAAACTGTTTTTT.

With respect to this clone: The germline gene is not matched at one end of the junction; a read error may be the cause. The rearrangement uses TRBV18 and TRBJ2-1; TRBD2 aligns across 8 bases. The germline CDR1 and CDR2 sequences are KGHSH and LQKENI. The CDR3 extends over 15 amino acids. The CDR3 DNA follows: TGTGCCGGCTCCGGGCTAGCGGGCTCCTACAATGAGCAGTTCTTC. Translated, it gives CAGSGLAGSYNEQFF.

This clone showed up just a few times. This rearrangement joins TRBV2 to TRBJ1-2; maybe TRBD1 (6 bases). V was clipped by 5 bases and J by 6 bases, with 13 bases between them. Germline V lookup: CDR1 SNHLY, CDR2 FYNNEI. The CDR3 consists of 13 residues. The CDR3 spells CASSYGQSDGYTF. The CDR3 coding sequence is TGTGCCAGCAGTTATGGACAGAGTGATGGCTACACCTTC.

The chain uses TRBV27 and TRBJ1-2; D call uncertain. Trimming stripped 4 bases from V and 2 bases from J, with 8 bases between. CDR1 and CDR2 (germline): MNHEY, SMNVEV (reference sequence). This CDR3 is built from 13 residues. The CDR3 sequence: CASSSFSNYGYTF. DNA of the CDR3: TGTGCCAGCAGTTCTTTCAGCAACTATGGCTACACCTTC.

This chain links TRBV10-3 with TRBJ1-3, with D possibly being TRBD1 (5 bases). The CDR3 runs to 13 residues. CDR1 and CDR2 (germline): ENHRY, SYGVKD. V was pared by 6 bases and J by 8 bases, with 14 bases between. CDR3 bases: TGTGCCATCAGGGCGGGGCCCCGGGACACCATATATTTT. Translation: CAIRAGPRDTIYF.

This clone has more than one count but fewer than ten. The rearrangement links TRBV20-1 to TRBJ2-5, with D possibly matching TRBD2 (6 bases). From germline, CDR1 is DFQATT and CDR2 SNEGSKA (reference sequence). V dropped 7 bases and J dropped 0 bases, with 6 bases sitting between them. CDR3 length: 11 residues. The CDR3 DNA is TGCAGTGGGGAGGACCAAGAGACCCAGTACTTC. Translated, it gives CSGEDQETQYF.

The gene calls are TRBV29-1 and TRBJ1-2; TRBD1 might be the D (5 bases). CDR1 and CDR2 (germline): SQVTM, ANQGSEA. CDR3 size: 12 residues. V was shortened by 8 bases and J by 4 bases, with 14 bases between the two germline ends. The CDR3 nucleotides read TGCAGCTCCAAAGGGGAGGGCTATGGCTACACCTTC. This codes for CSSKGEGYGYTF.

Only a few counts were recorded for this clone. The genes are TRBV5-1 and TRBJ2-3; 8 positions match TRBD2. Germline V lookup: CDR1 SGHRS, CDR2 YFSETQ. The CDR3 has 15 amino acids. V lost 1 base and J lost 2; bases outside the gene matches: 3. The CDR3 reads CASSLNGGDTDTQYF. The CDR3, as DNA: TGCGCCAGCAGCTTGAACGGGGGGGACACAGATACGCAGTATTTT.

The genes are TRBV9 and TRBJ2-1; TRBD2 matches 8 bases. Trimming cost V 1 base and J 2 bases; bases outside gene matches: 2. Germline CDR1 and CDR2: SGDLS and YYNGEE. The CDR3 loop spans 15 amino acids. CDR3 in amino acids: CASSVTAGAYNEQFF. The CDR3 DNA reads TGTGCCAGCAGCGTAACAGCGGGGGCCTACAATGAGCAGTTCTTC.

The chain employs TRBV6-1 and TRBJ1-5; D may be TRBD1 (6 bases). V was cut by 4 bases and J by 5 bases, with 9 bases left in between. There are 13 residues in the CDR3. Per germline, CDR1 MNHNS and CDR2 SASEGT. The CDR3 DNA sequence: TGTGCCAGCAGTGGGGGGCAGGATCAGCCCCAGCATTTT. Translation: CASSGGQDQPQHF.

The chain recombines TRBV5-6 with TRBJ2-6; 12 bases agree with TRBD1. The CDR3 has 17 residues. V shed 3 bases and J 3 bases; nucleotides not matched to a gene: 4. Germline assignment: CDR1 SGHDT and CDR2 YYEEEE. CDR3 nucleotide sequence: TGTGCCAGCAGCTCGGGACAGGGGGCGCTTGGGGCCAACGTCCTGACTTTC. This sequence encodes CASSSGQGALGANVLTF.

This clone was counted once. The V call is TRBV27, the J call TRBJ2-3, with TRBD1 as a possible D gene (5 bases). Germline V lookup: CDR1 MNHEY, CDR2 SMNVEV (reference sequence). This CDR3 comprises 14 residues. V dropped 10 bases and J dropped 5 bases, with 19 bases sitting between them. CDR3 in DNA: TGTGCCACTTCAACTCTAGGGGTTTTAGATACGCAGTATTTT. Translation: CATSTLGVLDTQYF.

This chain connects TRBV5-1 to TRBJ2-7; TRBD1 matches at 7 bases. Germline CDR1 and CDR2: SGHRS and YFSETQ. The CDR3 has 19 amino acids. The J segment lost 0 bases and the V segment lost 4 bases, leaving 19 bases of the junction unmatched. The CDR3 region has the DNA TGCGCCAGCAGCAGTGGACAGGTACCCAATACCCTAAGCTCCTACGAGCAGTACTTC. It specifies CASSSGQVPNTLSSYEQYF.

The chain joins TRBV2 to TRBJ2-5; D remains unclear. Between the trimmed V and J ends, which lost 8 bases and 2 bases, there was a span of 9 bases. There are 12 residues in the CDR3. Germline CDR1 is SNHLY and CDR2 is FYNNEI. The CDR3 protein is CASGYVQETQYF. The CDR3 nucleotides read TGTGCCAGCGGATACGTTCAAGAGACCCAGTACTTC.

The CDR3 here is CASSLWGGTEAFF. CDR3 sequence (DNA): TGTGCCAGCAGCTTGTGGGGTGGCACTGAAGCTTTCTTT. The rearrangement uses TRBV6-1 and TRBJ1-1; D is unclear. Trimming left V 6 bases short and J 4 bases short, with 12 bases between. CDR3 size: 13 residues. The germline V gene encodes CDR1 MNHNS and CDR2 SASEGT.

The chain recombines TRBV7-2 with TRBJ1-2, with D possibly being TRBD1 (5 bases). V lost 5 bases and J 4 bases, leaving 20 bases between the germline ends. Germline V gives CDR1 SGHTA, CDR2 FQGNSA. The CDR3 spans 16 residues. The CDR3 sequence: CASSPRTSRYVYGYTF. In DNA, the CDR3 is TGTGCCAGCAGCCCAAGGACATCGCGCTATGTCTATGGCTACACCTTC.

The sample holds a few counts of this clone. The chain is built from TRBV19 and TRBJ2-2, with D perhaps TRBD2 (5 bases). CDR3 size: 14 residues. CDR1 and CDR2 (germline): LNHDA, SQIVND (reference sequence). CDR3 residues: CAVGRGEGTGELFF. In DNA form, the CDR3 reads TGTGCGGTCGGCCGGGGAGAAGGTACCGGGGAGCTGTTTTTT.